Listed below are T cell receptor beta chains from one sample, sequenced in a study of T cells after yellow fever vaccination. TCRdb passed the 5' RACE reads through MiXCR, listing each CDR3 protein once. Seen here are a few hundred thousand distinct CDR3 sequences, approximately 13% observed once, and the top ten hold roughly 3.1%. Here the sequenced sample was CD4+ T cells sorted from PBMCs, taken 15 days after the yellow fever booster vaccination. Receptors originate from a man aged 18 to 29 who received the YFV17D yellow fever vaccine. Each CDR3 is given with its conserved first and last residue. A D gene is named only where the DNA matches it firmly. The listing skips clone size in some rows; elsewhere it reads once, few, many or a size class.

V gene	D gene	J gene	clone size	CDR3 protein	CDR3 DNA
TRBV6-5	TRBD1	TRBJ1-3	few	CASSYGQGANTIYF	TGTGCCAGCAGTTACGGGCAGGGGGCGAACACCATATATTTT
TRBV3-1	TRBD2	TRBJ2-5	NA	CASSQTLAGGLTRETQYF	TGTGCCAGCAGCCAGACCTTAGCGGGGGGCCTCACGAGAGAGACCCAGTACTTC
TRBV5-1	TRBD1	TRBJ2-1	many	CASSIRDRVHEQFF	TGCGCCAGCAGCATCCGGGACAGGGTTCATGAGCAGTTCTTC
TRBV20-1	TRBD1	TRBJ1-6	NA	CSVKREDRWDSPLHF	TGCAGTGTTAAGCGCGAGGACAGGTGGGATTCACCCCTCCACTTT
TRBV6-5	NA	TRBJ1-4	few	CASSYKGVGKLFF	TGTGCCAGCAGTTACAAGGGGGTGGGAAAACTGTTTTTT
TRBV6-6	TRBD2	TRBJ2-1	NA	CASSYPRGGSYNEQFF	TGTGCCAGCAGTTACCCACGGGGGGGCTCCTACAATGAGCAGTTCTTC
TRBV20-1	NA	TRBJ2-3	few	CSARFYDLTDTQYF	TGCAGTGCTAGATTTTACGACCTCACAGATACGCAGTATTTT
TRBV11-2	NA	TRBJ2-5	NA	CASSFDTAGTGGETQYF	TGTGCCAGCAGCTTCGACACGGCGGGGACTGGGGGAGAGACCCAGTACTTC
TRBV25-1	NA	TRBJ1-2	few	CASTLGGSNYGYTF	TGTGCCAGCACCCTGGGCGGCAGTAACTATGGCTACACCTTC
TRBV5-1	NA	TRBJ2-7	few	CASSQSPGDIYEQYF	TGCGCCAGCAGCCAAAGCCCGGGGGATATCTACGAGCAGTACTTC
TRBV6-5	NA	TRBJ1-1	few	CASSSRVIAEAFF	TGTGCCAGCAGTTCGAGGGTAATCGCTGAAGCTTTCTTT
TRBV18	NA	TRBJ1-5	NA	CASSRGGQRLSNQPQHF	TGTGCCAGCTCCCGAGGTGGACAGCGGTTGAGCAATCAGCCCCAGCATTTT